Below, 28 T cell receptor beta chains from the same sample are listed, as sequenced in a study of cytotoxic CD8 clonotypes in ibrutinib-treated CLL. The table came from immunoSEQ multiplex PCR; TCRdb's copy has only in-frame clones and leaves some out. The data show 140,000 to 150,000 clones, with about 75% seen just once and 5% to 5.5% held by the top ten. This specimen consisted of PBMCs, obtained after 24 months of ibrutinib treatment. The origin of the receptors is a human donor with chronic lymphocytic leukemia.

J is TRBJ2-1 and V is TRBV5-1; tentative D call: TRBD2 (5 bases). Germline V gene data show CDR1 as SGHRS and CDR2 as YFSETQ. V shed 3 bases and J shed 8 bases, with 15 bases lying between them. The length of the CDR3 is 14 residues. The CDR3 spells CASSSGLYPDEQFF. As DNA, the CDR3 is TGCGCCAGCAGCTCGGGGTTGTACCCCGATGAGCAGTTCTTC.

The CDR3 here is CASSPRQGGTGANVLTF. The CDR3 DNA follows: TGTGCCAGCTCACCCCGGCAGGGGGGTACTGGGGCCAACGTCCTGACTTTC. The chain uses TRBV18 and TRBJ2-6, with a weak D call TRBD1 (7 bases). The CDR3 totals 17 residues. The germline V gene has CDR1 KGHSH and CDR2 LQKENI. Trimming stripped 3 bases from V and 2 bases from J, with 14 bases between.

This clone came up a few times. The chain is built from TRBV30 and TRBJ2-7, with D maybe TRBD2 (6 bases). Between the trimmed V and J ends, which lost 7 bases and 0 bases, there was a span of 13 bases. CDR1 and CDR2 (germline): GTSNPN, SVGIG (reference sequence). CDR3 length: 13 residues. CDR3 coding DNA: TGTGCCTATACCGGGGGTTTCTCCTACGAGCAGTACTTC. Translating gives CAYTGGFSYEQYF.

For the CDR3, the DNA is TGTGCCAGCGGACAGGGGCTCTCCTATGGCTACACCTTC. As protein: CASGQGLSYGYTF. The chain carries TRBV9 and TRBJ1-2; TRBD1 agrees at 9 bases. Germline V gene data show CDR1 as SGDLS and CDR2 as YYNGEE. The CDR3 is made up of 13 amino acids. Trimming at V came to 7 bases and at J to 4 bases, leaving 5 bases not matched to a gene.

This chain connects TRBV18 to TRBJ2-3; D call uncertain. Trimming left V 2 bases short and J 4 bases short, with 4 bases between. The CDR3 runs 12 residues. Germline loops: CDR1 KGHSH, CDR2 LQKENI. The chain's CDR3 is CASSPSADTQYF. The CDR3, as DNA: TGTGCCAGCTCACCAAGCGCAGATACGCAGTATTTT. The full variable domain, rest sourced from reference TRBV18 and TRBJ2-3, is NAGVMQNPRHLVRRRGQEARLRCSPMKGHSHVYWYRQLPEEGLKFMVYLQKENIIDESGMPKERFSAEFPKEGPSILRIQQVVRGDSAAYFCASSPSADTQYFGPGTRLTVL.

J is TRBJ2-5 and V is TRBV20-1; unclear D gene. Looked up from germline, CDR1 is DFQATT and CDR2 is SNEGSKA (reference sequence). The CDR3 has 11 amino acids. The V gene lost 3 bases and the J gene lost 5 bases, with 7 bases spanning the gap. CDR3: CSASWWETQYF. In DNA form, the CDR3 reads TGCAGTGCTAGTTGGTGGGAGACCCAGTACTTC.

The chain combines TRBV7-6 with TRBJ1-1; D ambiguous. The CDR3 covers 15 residues. V dropped 2 bases and J dropped 5 bases, with 15 bases sitting between them. Per the germline V gene, CDR1 is SGHVS and CDR2 is FNYEAQ. The CDR3 DNA follows: TGTGCCAGCAGCTTACATCCCGCGACGGATACTGAAGCTTTCTTT. Protein: CASSLHPATDTEAFF.

The V call is TRBV27, the J call TRBJ1-5; D gene ambiguous. Germline CDR1 reads MNHEY; CDR2 reads SMNVEV (reference sequence). This CDR3 has 12 amino acids. Between the trimmed V and J ends, which lost 8 bases and 2 bases, there was a span of 7 bases. The CDR3 region has the DNA TGTGCCAGCGGATGGGGCAATCAGCCCCAGCATTTT. It codes for CASGWGNQPQHF.

The chain's CDR3 is CASSPGGRYGYTF. The CDR3 DNA reads as TGTGCCAGCTCACCAGGGGGTCGCTATGGCTACACCTTC. V and J are TRBV18 and TRBJ1-2; possible D gene TRBD1, 5 bases. This CDR3 spans 13 amino acids. Trimming removed 2 bases from V and 4 bases from J, with 8 bases in between. Germline V CDR1 and CDR2: KGHSH, LQKENI.

The chain joins TRBV9 to TRBJ1-1; D gene uncertain. Germline loops: CDR1 SGDLS, CDR2 YYNGEE. The V gene lost 3 bases and the J gene lost 1 base, with 7 bases spanning the gap. The CDR3 extends over 13 amino acids. The CDR3 bases are TGTGCCAGCAGCGCGACTGGGAACACTGAAGCTTTCTTT. Its translation is CASSATGNTEAFF.

This clone was detected only once. The genes are TRBV27 and TRBJ1-4; 7 bases fit TRBD1. The CDR3 covers 13 residues. The junction had 6 bases not matched to a gene; V was cut back by 10 bases and J by 4 bases. CDR1 and CDR2 from the germline V gene are MNHEY and SMNVEV (reference sequence). The CDR3: CATRQGRNEKLFF. The CDR3 DNA sequence: TGTGCCACCAGACAGGGCCGTAATGAAAAACTGTTTTTT.

J is TRBJ1-2 and V is TRBV6-5, with 7 bases identical to TRBD1. This CDR3 is 14 amino acids long. With 2 bases clipped from V and 7 bases from J, the junction kept 7 bases outside the gene matches. The germline V gene encodes CDR1 MNHEY and CDR2 SVGAGI. CDR3 in amino acids: CASSYAQGVSGYTF. CDR3 in DNA: TGTGCCAGCAGTTACGCCCAGGGGGTCTCTGGCTACACCTTC.

V is TRBV2 and J is TRBJ1-4; D possibly corresponds to TRBD1 (6 bases). The length of the CDR3 is 14 residues. The V gene lost 5 bases and the J gene lost 5 bases, with 12 bases spanning the gap. Looked up from germline, CDR1 is SNHLY and CDR2 is FYNNEI. The CDR3 DNA reads as TGTGCCAGCAGTCCCCGGACAGCAAATGAAAAACTGTTTTTT. Encoded protein: CASSPRTANEKLFF.

The chain joins TRBV25-1 to TRBJ2-3; D gene unclear. Trimming shortened V by 3 bases and J by 2 bases, and 9 bases separated the two germline ends. The length of the CDR3 is 14 residues. The germline gives CDR1 MGHDK, CDR2 SYGVNS. CDR3 DNA: TGTGCCAGCAGTGATCACCGGGCCACAGATACGCAGTATTTT. Residues: CASSDHRATDTQYF.

This clone has only a few counts. The J gene is TRBJ1-1, the V gene TRBV6-5, with D maybe TRBD1 (5 bases). The CDR3 has 15 amino acids. Germline V lookup: CDR1 MNHEY, CDR2 SVGAGI. Trimming cost V 5 bases and J 1 base, with 14 bases left between them. The CDR3 nucleotides read TGTGCCAGCAGTGGCCCGGGGGTGGGGAACACTGAAGCTTTCTTT. It translates to CASSGPGVGNTEAFF.

The chain combines TRBV30 with TRBJ2-7; D may be TRBD2 (6 bases). Looked up from germline, CDR1 is GTSNPN and CDR2 is SVGIG (reference sequence). The V gene lost 5 bases and the J gene lost 2 bases, with 13 bases spanning the gap. This CDR3 region has 13 residues. CDR3 protein: CAWGPQRAYEQYF. The CDR3 DNA sequence: TGTGCCTGGGGTCCGCAGCGGGCCTACGAGCAGTACTTC.

The chain uses TRBV5-6 and TRBJ2-7; D might be TRBD1 (6 bases). Germline CDR1 and CDR2: SGHDT and YYEEEE. This CDR3 is 15 amino acids long. Trimming removed 4 bases from V and 0 bases from J, with 14 bases in between. CDR3 in amino acids: CASSDRTVGSYEQYF. Here the CDR3 DNA reads TGTGCCAGCAGCGACCGGACAGTGGGCTCCTACGAGCAGTACTTC.

The CDR3 DNA reads as TGTGCCAGCAGTTACGGACCGAGGCCTGGCTACACCTTC. Translation: CASSYGPRPGYTF. The rearrangement links TRBV6-6 to TRBJ1-2; D is ambiguous. This CDR3 comprises 13 residues. CDR1 and CDR2 (germline): MNHNY, SVGAGI (reference sequence). Trimming left V 2 bases short and J 7 bases short, with 11 bases between.

There are a few counts of this clone. V usage is TRBV7-8 and J usage is TRBJ1-1; no definite D call. The CDR3 consists of 14 residues. CDR1 is SGHVS, CDR2 FQNEAQ, per germline. V was cut by 0 bases and J by 4 bases, with 9 bases left in between. The CDR3 loop is CASSLAGLGTEAFF. The CDR3 coding sequence is TGTGCCAGCAGCTTAGCGGGTTTGGGCACTGAAGCTTTCTTT.

This clone appeared a few times. The chain carries TRBV19 and TRBJ1-4; D uncertain. Looked up from germline, CDR1 is LNHDA and CDR2 is SQIVND (reference sequence). Between the trimmed V and J ends, which lost 3 bases and 6 bases, there was a span of 11 bases. This CDR3 is built from 14 residues. Written as DNA, the CDR3 is TGTGCCAGTAGTATTAGAGGCCTCGATGAAAAACTGTTTTTT. This translates into CASSIRGLDEKLFF.

The CDR3 here is CASSQGQGIYGYTF. The CDR3 DNA sequence: TGTGCCAGCAGCCAAGGACAGGGGATCTATGGCTACACCTTC. The V call is TRBV4-2, the J call TRBJ1-2, with 8 bases fitting TRBD1. The germline gives CDR1 LGHNA, CDR2 YNFKEQ. CDR3 size: 14 residues. V was pared by 1 base and J by 4 bases, with 2 bases of the junction left unmatched.

CDR3 sequence: CATSPNHIGGSGNTIYF. The CDR3 bases are TGTGCCACCAGCCCCAACCACATCGGGGGGTCTGGAAACACCATATATTTT. The genes are TRBV15 and TRBJ1-3; a possible D gene is TRBD1 (5 bases). Germline V lookup: CDR1 LNHNV, CDR2 YYDKDF (reference sequence). The CDR3 loop spans 17 amino acids. V lost 5 bases and J lost 1, with 18 bases in between. Full variable domain (missing parts from reference TRBV15 and TRBJ1-3): DAMVIQNPRYQVTQFGKPVTLSCSQTLNHNVMYWYQQKSSQAPKLLFHYYDKDFNNEADTPDNFQSRRPNTSFCFLDIRSPGLGDTAMYLCATSPNHIGGSGNTIYFGEGSWLTVV.

The rearrangement uses TRBV18 and TRBJ1-1; D is undetermined. Per the germline V gene, CDR1 is KGHSH and CDR2 is LQKENI. The CDR3 is 15 amino acids. Trimming shortened V by 0 bases and J by 0 bases, and 8 bases separated the two germline ends. CDR3 DNA sequence: TGTGCCAGCTCACCACCGGGCACGATGAACACTGAAGCTTTCTTT. Translated, it gives CASSPPGTMNTEAFF.

The J gene is TRBJ2-3, the V gene TRBV6-5; D is ambiguous. Looked up from germline, CDR1 is MNHEY and CDR2 is SVGAGI. This CDR3 has 13 residues. Trimming left V 10 bases short and J 0 bases short, with 11 bases between. For the CDR3, the DNA is TGTGCCACCTCGGCGGACAGCACAGATACGCAGTATTTT. Protein: CATSADSTDTQYF.

V gene TRBV18 combines with J gene TRBJ1-2, with a weak D call TRBD1 (6 bases). Germline CDR1 and CDR2: KGHSH and LQKENI. V was shortened by 1 base and J by 5 bases, with 14 bases between the two germline ends. CDR3 length: 15 residues. The DNA of the CDR3 is TGTGCCAGCTCACCACTAAACAGGGCGCCTTATGGCTACACCTTC. Its translation is CASSPLNRAPYGYTF. Drawing the rest from reference TRBV18 and TRBJ1-2, the complete variable domain is NAGVMQNPRHLVRRRGQEARLRCSPMKGHSHVYWYRQLPEEGLKFMVYLQKENIIDESGMPKERFSAEFPKEGPSILRIQQVVRGDSAAYFCASSPLNRAPYGYTFGSGTRLTVV.

The chain employs TRBV11-2 and TRBJ2-7; the D gene is possibly TRBD2 (6 bases). This CDR3 has 14 amino acids. Germline CDR1 reads SGHAT; CDR2 reads FQNNGV. V was shortened by 3 bases and J by 4 bases, with 13 bases between the two germline ends. For the CDR3, the DNA is TGTGCCAGCAGCTTTAGCAGGGACTCTTACGAGCAGTACTTC. Translated, it gives CASSFSRDSYEQYF.

The genes are TRBV7-6 and TRBJ2-3; TRBD1 matches 9 bases. This CDR3 has 17 residues. V was clipped by 2 bases and J by 6 bases; unmatched bases: 12. CDR1 and CDR2 from the germline V gene are SGHVS and FNYEAQ. The CDR3 spells CASSLWGRGTGLDTQYF. The CDR3 coding sequence is TGTGCCAGCAGCTTATGGGGCCGGGGGACAGGGCTTGATACGCAGTATTTT.

On this clone itself: This sample also contains other DNA sequences that code for the same CDR3. V gene TRBV7-2 combines with J gene TRBJ1-1, with D perhaps TRBD1 (5 bases). The CDR3 runs 14 residues. Trimming pared 0 bases from V and 3 bases from J, leaving 8 bases between. Germline V CDR1 and CDR2: SGHTA, FQGNSA. DNA for the CDR3: TGTGCCAGCAGCTTAGCGGGGGGGTACACTGAAGCTTTCTTT. It encodes CASSLAGGYTEAFF.